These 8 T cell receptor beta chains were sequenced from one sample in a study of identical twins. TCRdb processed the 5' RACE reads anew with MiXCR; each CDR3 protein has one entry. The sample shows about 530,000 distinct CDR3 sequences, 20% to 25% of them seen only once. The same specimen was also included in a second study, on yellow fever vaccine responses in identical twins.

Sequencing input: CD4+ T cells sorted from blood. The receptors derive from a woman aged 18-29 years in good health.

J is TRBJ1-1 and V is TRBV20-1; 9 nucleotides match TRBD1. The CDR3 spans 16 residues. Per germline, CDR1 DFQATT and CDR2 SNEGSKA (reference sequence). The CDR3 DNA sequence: TGCAGCCTCTATCGACCTGGACAGGGGATGAACACTGAAGCTTTCTTT. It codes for CSLYRPGQGMNTEAFF.

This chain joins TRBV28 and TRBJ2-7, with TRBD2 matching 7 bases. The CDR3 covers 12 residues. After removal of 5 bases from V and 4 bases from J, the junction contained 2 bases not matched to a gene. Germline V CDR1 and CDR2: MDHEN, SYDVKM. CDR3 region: CASSSGAYEQYV. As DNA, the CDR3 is TGTGCCAGCAGTAGCGGGGCATACGAGCAGTACGTC.

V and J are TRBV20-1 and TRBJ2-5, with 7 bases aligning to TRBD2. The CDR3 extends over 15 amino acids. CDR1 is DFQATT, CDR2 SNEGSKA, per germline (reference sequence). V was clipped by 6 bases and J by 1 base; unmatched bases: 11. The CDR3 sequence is CSAFRREWVQETQYF. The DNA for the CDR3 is TGCAGTGCCTTTAGGCGGGAGTGGGTCCAAGAGACCCAGTACTTC.

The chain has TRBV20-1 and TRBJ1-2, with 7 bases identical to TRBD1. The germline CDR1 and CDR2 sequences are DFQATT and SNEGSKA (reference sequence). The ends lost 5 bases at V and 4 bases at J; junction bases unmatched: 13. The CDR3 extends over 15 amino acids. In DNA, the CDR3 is TGCAGTGCTCGGAGCTCGGACAGGACCGTCTATGGCTACACCTTC. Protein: CSARSSDRTVYGYTF.

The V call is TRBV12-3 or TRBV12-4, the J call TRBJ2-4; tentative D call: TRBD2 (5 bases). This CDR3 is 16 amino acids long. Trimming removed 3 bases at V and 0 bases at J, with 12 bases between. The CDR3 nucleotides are TGTGCCAGCAGTTTGTCGGCACTAGGAGCCAAAAACATTCAGTACTTC. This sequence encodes CASSLSALGAKNIQYF.

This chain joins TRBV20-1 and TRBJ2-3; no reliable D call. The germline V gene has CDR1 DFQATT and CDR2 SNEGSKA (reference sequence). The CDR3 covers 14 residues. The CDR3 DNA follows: TGCAAGCCGGAGAGTGGGATGGGCACAGATACGCAGTATTTT. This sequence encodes CKPESGMGTDTQYF.

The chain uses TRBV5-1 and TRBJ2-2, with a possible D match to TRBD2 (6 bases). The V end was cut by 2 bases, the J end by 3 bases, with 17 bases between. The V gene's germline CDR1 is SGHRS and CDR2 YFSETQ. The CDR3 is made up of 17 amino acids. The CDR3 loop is CASSFLSSGLDTGELFF. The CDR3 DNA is TGCGCCAGCAGCTTTTTGTCCAGCGGGCTTGACACCGGGGAGCTGTTTTTT.

CDR3: CASQTGLTSYNEQFF. The CDR3 bases are TGTGCCAGCCAAACCGGACTGACTTCCTACAATGAGCAGTTCTTC. The chain employs TRBV12-3 or TRBV12-4 and TRBJ2-1, with D possibly being TRBD2 (5 bases). CDR3 length: 15 amino acids. Trimming stripped 8 bases from V and 1 base from J, with 15 bases between.